This TCR beta chain was captured by sequencing in a study of T cell changes during pregnancy in multiple sclerosis (dated by TCRdb to 2018 to 2020). For the wider study: Changes in the T cell repertoire over the course of pregnancy were examined in this study in women with multiple sclerosis.

Library prep was done by the immunoSEQ multiplex PCR assay. TCRdb retrieved this table from immuneACCESS and kept in-frame rearrangements only. Not all clones are present; in checked studies, unresolved V genes account for under half, and no reason is known for the remainder. For this sample there are some 44,000 clones; 75% to 95% appear just once. Of the sample, 0.7% is held by the ten largest clones. CDR1 and CDR2 (LNHDA, SQIVND) derive from the germline V gene (reference sequence). Here V drops 6 bases and J drops 4 bases, and the junction holds 9 bases not matched to any gene. Inclusive of the bounding cysteine and phenylalanine, the CDR3 is 15 residues long. CDR3 DNA only is kept here, 45 bases in frame from base 1. The sample holds one count of this clone. It has no known antigen specificity. Base qualities are missing; no much larger clone stands one base away.

The rearrangement combines TRBV19 with TRBJ2-1, with 7 bases matching TRBD2. This TCR derives from a female donor with multiple sclerosis, enrolled in a pregnancy study. Sequencing was performed on CD4+ T cells from peripheral blood mononuclear cells, taken before pregnancy. The nucleotide sequence is TGTGCCAGTAGCCCCGCGCGGGGGAGTTACAATGAGCAGTTCTTC. Its amino acids are CASSPARGSYNEQFF.